This entry concerns a single T cell receptor beta chain. Trimming removed 6 bases from V and 1 base from J, with 12 bases in between. The CDR3 has 14 residues. Germline CDR1 is WSHSY and CDR2 is SAAADI. Positively selected for CCR7, the CD45RO-negative cells used as naive CD8 cells excluded terminally differentiated effector memory CD45RA+ cells. The assay was immunoSEQ multiplex PCR, and TCRdb's table has in-frame clones only and misses some. The profile shows about 2.1 million clones, about 93% of them singletons. The sample comes from a study of shared clonotypes between healthy human individuals. This sequence was found in a man aged 18 to 35 in good health. Some clones in this sample may be carry-over from other donors' samples. The material sequenced was naive CD8+ T cells from PBMCs. This sequence joins TRBV10-2 and TRBJ2-5; D tentatively fits TRBD1 or TRBD2 (5 bases each). CDR3 protein: CASRSHGTQETQYF. The DNA of the CDR3 is TGCGCCAGCAGATCCCACGGGACCCAAGAGACCCAGTACTTC.